This record covers a single TCR beta chain. The antigen remains unidentified. The data stem from a study of a mutant IDH1 vaccine in newly diagnosed glioma. Study overall: Vaccines were first given 4-6 weeks after radiotherapy alone, or with temozolomide cycles. Treated individuals were approximately 60% male and roughly 40% female, averaging approximately 40 years of age. Notes on the study in general: Top-clonotype changes in peripheral T cells seemed unrelated to pseudoprogression.

Trimming took 8 bases from V and 7 from J, leaving 15 bases between them. Per germline, CDR1 MNHEY and CDR2 SMNVEV (reference sequence). The CDR3 runs to 13 residues. Generated by immunoSEQ multiplex PCR, the TCRdb table keeps only in-frame clones and is missing some. In the table there are over 35,000 clones, 65% to 90% of which are singletons. Noted time point: week 35, safety follow-up. Doses comprised 300 ug of mutant IDH1 20-mer peptide each, plus topical imiquimod. In weeks 1, 3, 5, 7, 11, 15, 19 and 23, patients were immunized, eight times in all. The chain joins TRBV27 to TRBJ1-5, with D possibly being TRBD1 (5 bases). This clonotype originated in a woman in her forties or fifties with glioma. Sample: PBMCs, taken from a glioma patient whose treatment included an IDH1 peptide vaccine. The CDR3 protein is CASAWGAGQPQHF. CDR3 DNA sequence: TGTGCCAGCGCCTGGGGCGCGGGCCAGCCCCAGCATTTT.